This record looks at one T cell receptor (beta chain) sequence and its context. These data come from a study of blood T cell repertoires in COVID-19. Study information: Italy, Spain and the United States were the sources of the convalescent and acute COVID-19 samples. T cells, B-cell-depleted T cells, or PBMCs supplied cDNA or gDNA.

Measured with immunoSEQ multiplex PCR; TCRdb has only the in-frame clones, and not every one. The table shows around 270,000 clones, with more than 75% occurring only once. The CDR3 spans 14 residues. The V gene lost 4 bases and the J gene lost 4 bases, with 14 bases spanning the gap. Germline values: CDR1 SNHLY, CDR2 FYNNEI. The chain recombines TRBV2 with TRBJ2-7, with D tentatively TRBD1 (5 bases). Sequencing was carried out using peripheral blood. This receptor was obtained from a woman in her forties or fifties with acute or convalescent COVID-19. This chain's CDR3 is CASSASWTTYEQYF. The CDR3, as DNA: TGTGCCAGCAGTGCATCATGGACAACTTACGAGCAGTACTTC.